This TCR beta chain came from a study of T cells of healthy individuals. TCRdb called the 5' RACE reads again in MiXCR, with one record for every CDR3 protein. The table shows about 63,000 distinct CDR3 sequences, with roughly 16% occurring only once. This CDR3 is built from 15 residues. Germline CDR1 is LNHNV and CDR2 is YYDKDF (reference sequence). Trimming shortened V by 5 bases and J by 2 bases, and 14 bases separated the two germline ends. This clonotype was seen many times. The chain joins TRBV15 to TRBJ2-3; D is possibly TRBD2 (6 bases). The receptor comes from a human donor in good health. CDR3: CATSGRRRVTDTQYF. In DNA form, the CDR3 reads TGTGCCACCAGCGGACGGAGGAGGGTCACAGATACGCAGTATTTT.